The subject of this entry is one T cell receptor (beta chain). Its matching antigen is unknown. In the PCR, 60 Vbeta and 13 Jbeta primers were used. The repertoire was sequenced with immunoSEQ multiplex PCR; TCRdb's copy has only in-frame clones and lacks some. The sample lists under 200,000 clones; roughly 80% were seen once. Germline V gene data show CDR1 as MNHNY and CDR2 as SVGAGI (reference sequence). The CDR3 spans 16 residues. The ends lost 2 bases at V and 7 bases at J; junction bases unmatched: 10. This entry belongs to a study of cytomegalovirus exposure and HLA in healthy donors. Regarding the study as a whole: The authors later found most CMV-associated TCR beta chains appeared HLA-restricted. It was reported in a later analysis that an Asian-associated ancestry cluster showed fewer N-insertions than the approximately 670-donor mean.

The rearrangement uses TRBV6-6 and TRBJ2-7; 11 bases fit TRBD1. This clonotype was sampled from a man younger than 30 in good health and CMV-seronegative. The sequenced sample consisted of PBMCs. This CDR3 reads CASSYVAGQGAREQYF. The CDR3 coding sequence is TGTGCCAGCAGTTACGTAGCCGGACAGGGGGCGCGGGAGCAGTACTTC.